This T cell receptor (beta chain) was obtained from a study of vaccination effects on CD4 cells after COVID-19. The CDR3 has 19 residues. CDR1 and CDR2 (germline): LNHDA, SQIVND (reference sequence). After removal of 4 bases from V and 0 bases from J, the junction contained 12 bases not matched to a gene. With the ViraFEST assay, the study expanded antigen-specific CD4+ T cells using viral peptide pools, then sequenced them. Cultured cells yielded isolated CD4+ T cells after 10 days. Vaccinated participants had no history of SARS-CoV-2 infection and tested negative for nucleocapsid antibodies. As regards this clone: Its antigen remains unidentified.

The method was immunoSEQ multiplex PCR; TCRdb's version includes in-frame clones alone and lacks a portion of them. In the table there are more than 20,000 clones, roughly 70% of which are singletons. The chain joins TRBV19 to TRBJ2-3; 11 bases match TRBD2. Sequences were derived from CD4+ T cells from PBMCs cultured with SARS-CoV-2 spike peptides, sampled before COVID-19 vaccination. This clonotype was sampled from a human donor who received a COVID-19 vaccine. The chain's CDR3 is CASSTPRGLAGLSTDTQYF. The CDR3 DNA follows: TGTGCCAGTAGTACCCCCCGAGGACTAGCGGGCCTTAGCACAGATACGCAGTATTTT.